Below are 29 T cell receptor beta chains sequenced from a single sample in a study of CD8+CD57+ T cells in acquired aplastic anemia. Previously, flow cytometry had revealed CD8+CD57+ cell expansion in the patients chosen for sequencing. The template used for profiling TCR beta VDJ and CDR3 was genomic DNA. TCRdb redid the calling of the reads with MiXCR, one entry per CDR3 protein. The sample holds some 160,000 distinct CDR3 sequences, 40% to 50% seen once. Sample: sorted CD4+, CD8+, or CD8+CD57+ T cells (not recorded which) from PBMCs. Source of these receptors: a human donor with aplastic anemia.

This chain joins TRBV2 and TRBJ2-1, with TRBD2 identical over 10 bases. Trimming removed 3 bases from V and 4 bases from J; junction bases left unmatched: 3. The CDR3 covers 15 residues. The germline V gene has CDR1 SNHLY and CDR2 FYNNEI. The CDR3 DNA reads TGTGCCAGCAGTGATACAGCGGGAGGGTACAATGAGCAGTTCTTC. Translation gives CASSDTAGGYNEQFF. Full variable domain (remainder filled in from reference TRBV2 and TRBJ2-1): EPEVTQTPSHQVTQMGQEVILRCVPISNHLYFYWYRQILGQKVEFLVSFYNNEISEKSEIFDDQFSVERPDGSNFTLKIRSTKLEDSAMYFCASSDTAGGYNEQFFGPGTRLTVL.

Here the CDR3 reads CASSVSAGESNEQFF. The CDR3, as DNA: TGTGCCAGCAGCGTATCGGCGGGAGAATCAAATGAGCAGTTCTTC. V is TRBV9 and J is TRBJ2-1; 7 bases line up with TRBD2. V lost 1 base to trimming and J lost 7 bases; unmatched junction nucleotides: 8. There are 15 residues in the CDR3. The V gene's germline CDR1 is SGDLS and CDR2 YYNGEE.

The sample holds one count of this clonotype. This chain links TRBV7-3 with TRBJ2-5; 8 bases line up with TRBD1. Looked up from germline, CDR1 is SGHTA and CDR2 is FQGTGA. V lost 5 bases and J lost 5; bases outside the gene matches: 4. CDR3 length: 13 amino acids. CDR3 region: CASSGTGRETQYF. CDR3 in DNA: TGTGCCAGCAGCGGGACAGGCCGGGAGACCCAGTACTTC.

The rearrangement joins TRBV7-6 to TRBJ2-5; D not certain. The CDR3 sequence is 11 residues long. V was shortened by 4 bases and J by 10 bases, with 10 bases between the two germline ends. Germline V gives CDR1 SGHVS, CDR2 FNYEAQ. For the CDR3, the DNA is TGTGCCAGCAGCTCCCGAGAAGACCAGTACTTC. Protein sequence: CASSSREDQYF.

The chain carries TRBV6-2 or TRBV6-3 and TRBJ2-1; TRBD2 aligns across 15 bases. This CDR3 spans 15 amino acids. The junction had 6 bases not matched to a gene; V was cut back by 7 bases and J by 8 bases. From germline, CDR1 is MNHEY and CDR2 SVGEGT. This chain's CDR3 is CASIGLAGGQDEQFF. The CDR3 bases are TGTGCCAGCATCGGACTAGCGGGAGGGCAGGATGAGCAGTTCTTC.

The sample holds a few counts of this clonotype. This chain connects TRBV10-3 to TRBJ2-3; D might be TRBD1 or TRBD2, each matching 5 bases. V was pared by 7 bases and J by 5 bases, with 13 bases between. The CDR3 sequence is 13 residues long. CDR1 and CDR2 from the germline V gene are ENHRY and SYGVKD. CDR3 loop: CAITRGGGDTQYF. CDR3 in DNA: TGTGCCATCACCCGGGGCGGAGGAGATACGCAGTATTTT.

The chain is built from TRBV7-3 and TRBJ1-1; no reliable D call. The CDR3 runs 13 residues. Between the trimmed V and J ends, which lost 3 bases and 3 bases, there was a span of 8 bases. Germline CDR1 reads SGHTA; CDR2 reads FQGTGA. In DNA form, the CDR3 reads TGTGCCAGCAGCTTCAACGGGGACACTGAAGCTTTCTTT. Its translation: CASSFNGDTEAFF.

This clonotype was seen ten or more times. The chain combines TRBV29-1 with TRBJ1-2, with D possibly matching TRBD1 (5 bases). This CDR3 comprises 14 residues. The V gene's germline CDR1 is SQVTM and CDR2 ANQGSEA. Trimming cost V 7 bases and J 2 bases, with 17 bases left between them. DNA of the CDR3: TGCAGCGCCTCCTCAGGGAGGTGGAACTATGGCTACACCTTC. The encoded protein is CSASSGRWNYGYTF.

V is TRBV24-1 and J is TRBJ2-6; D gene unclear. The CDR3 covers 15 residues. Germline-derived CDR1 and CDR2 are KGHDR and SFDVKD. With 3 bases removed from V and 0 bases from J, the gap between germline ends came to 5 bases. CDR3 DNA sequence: TGTGCCACCAGTGATCAGGTCTCTGGGGCCAACGTCCTGACTTTC. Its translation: CATSDQVSGANVLTF.

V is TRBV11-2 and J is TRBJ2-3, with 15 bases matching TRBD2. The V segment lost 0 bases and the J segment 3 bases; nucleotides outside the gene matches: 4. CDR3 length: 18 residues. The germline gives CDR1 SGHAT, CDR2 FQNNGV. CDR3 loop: CASSLDGLAGGLTDTQYF. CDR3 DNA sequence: TGTGCCAGCAGCTTAGACGGACTAGCGGGGGGGCTAACAGATACGCAGTATTTT. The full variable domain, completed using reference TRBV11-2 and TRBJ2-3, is EAGVAQSPRYKIIEKRQSVAFWCNPISGHATLYWYQQILGQGPKLLIQFQNNGVVDDSQLPKDRFSAERLKGVDSTLKIQPAKLEDSAVYLCASSLDGLAGGLTDTQYFGPGTRLTVL.

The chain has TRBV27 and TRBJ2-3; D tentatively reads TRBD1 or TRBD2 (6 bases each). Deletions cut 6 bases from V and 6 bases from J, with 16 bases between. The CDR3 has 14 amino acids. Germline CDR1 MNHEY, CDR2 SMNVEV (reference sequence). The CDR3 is CASSLRRGADTQYF. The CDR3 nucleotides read TGTGCCAGCAGCCTACGGAGGGGGGCGGATACGCAGTATTTT.

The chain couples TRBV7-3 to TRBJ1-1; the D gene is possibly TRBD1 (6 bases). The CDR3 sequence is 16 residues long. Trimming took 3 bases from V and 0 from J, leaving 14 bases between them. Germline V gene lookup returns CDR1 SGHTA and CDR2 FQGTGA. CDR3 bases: TGTGCCAGCAGCTTCTGGACAGAACGCATGAACACTGAAGCTTTCTTT. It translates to CASSFWTERMNTEAFF.

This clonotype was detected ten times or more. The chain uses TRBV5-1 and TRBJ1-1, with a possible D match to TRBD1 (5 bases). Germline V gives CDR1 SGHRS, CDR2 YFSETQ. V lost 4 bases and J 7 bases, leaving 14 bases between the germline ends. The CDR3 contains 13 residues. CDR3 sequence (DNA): TGCGCCAGCAGCCCTGGGACCGGCTTTGAAGCTTTCTTT. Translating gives CASSPGTGFEAFF.

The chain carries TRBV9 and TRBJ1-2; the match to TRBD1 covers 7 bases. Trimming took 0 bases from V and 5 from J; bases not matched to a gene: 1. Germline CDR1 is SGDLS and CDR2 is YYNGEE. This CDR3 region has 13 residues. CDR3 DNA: TGTGCCAGCAGCGTAGAGGGGGCTTATGGCTACACCTTC. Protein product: CASSVEGAYGYTF.

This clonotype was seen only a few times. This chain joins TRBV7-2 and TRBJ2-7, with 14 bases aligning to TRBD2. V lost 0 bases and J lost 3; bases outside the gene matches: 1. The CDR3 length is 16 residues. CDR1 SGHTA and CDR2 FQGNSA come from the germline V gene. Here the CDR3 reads CASSLAGTSGGYEQYF. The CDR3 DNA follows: TGTGCCAGCAGCTTAGCCGGGACTAGCGGGGGCTACGAGCAGTACTTC.

The CDR3: CASSLGGLKLFF. In nucleotides, the CDR3 is TGTGCCAGCAGCTTAGGGGGGCTAAAACTGTTTTTT. This rearrangement joins TRBV7-8 to TRBJ1-4, with D possibly TRBD1 on 6 matching bases. The CDR3 extends over 12 amino acids. Trimming took off 1 base at V and 10 bases at J, with 7 bases between the two ends. Germline V gene sequence: CDR1 SGHVS, CDR2 FQNEAQ.

The CDR3: CASSLGQGSTEAFF. In DNA, the CDR3 is TGTGCCAGCAGTTTAGGACAGGGTAGCACTGAAGCTTTCTTT. V gene TRBV27 combines with J gene TRBJ1-1; 8 nucleotides match TRBD1. This CDR3 contains 14 residues. Germline lookup yields CDR1 MNHEY and CDR2 SMNVEV (reference sequence). The ends lost 2 bases at V and 4 bases at J; junction bases unmatched: 3.

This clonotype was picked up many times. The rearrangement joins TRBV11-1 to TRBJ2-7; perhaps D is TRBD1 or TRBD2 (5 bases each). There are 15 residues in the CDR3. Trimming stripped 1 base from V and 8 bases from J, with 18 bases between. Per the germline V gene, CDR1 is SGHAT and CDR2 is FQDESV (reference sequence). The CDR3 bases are TGTGCCAGCAGCTTAGGCGAGGGGATGATAACACAGCAGTACTTC. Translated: CASSLGEGMITQQYF.

Here the CDR3 DNA reads TGTGCCTGCCTCGACGGAAGCTCCTACAATGAGCAGTTCTTC. It codes for CACLDGSSYNEQFF. This chain uses TRBV6-1 with TRBJ2-1; D gene uncertain. CDR1 is MNHNS and CDR2 is SASEGT in the germline V gene. The CDR3 runs 14 residues. V lost 11 bases, J lost 0 bases, and 14 bases lay in between.

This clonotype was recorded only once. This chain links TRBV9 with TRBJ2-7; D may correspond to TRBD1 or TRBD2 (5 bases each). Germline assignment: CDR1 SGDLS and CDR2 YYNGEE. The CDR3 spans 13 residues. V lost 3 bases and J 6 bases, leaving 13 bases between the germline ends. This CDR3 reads CASSGGTPSEQYF. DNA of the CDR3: TGTGCCAGCAGCGGGGGGACGCCTAGCGAGCAGTACTTC. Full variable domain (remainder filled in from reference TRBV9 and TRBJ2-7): DSGVTQTPKHLITATGQRVTLRCSPRSGDLSVYWYQQSLDQGLQFLIQYYNGEERAKGNILERFSAQQFPDLHSELNLSSLELGDSALYFCASSGGTPSEQYFGPGTRLTVT.

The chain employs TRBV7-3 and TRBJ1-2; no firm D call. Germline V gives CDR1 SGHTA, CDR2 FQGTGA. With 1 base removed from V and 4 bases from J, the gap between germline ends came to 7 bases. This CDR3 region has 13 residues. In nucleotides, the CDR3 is TGTGCCAGCAGCTTAATGCGAAGCTATGGCTACACCTTC. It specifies CASSLMRSYGYTF.

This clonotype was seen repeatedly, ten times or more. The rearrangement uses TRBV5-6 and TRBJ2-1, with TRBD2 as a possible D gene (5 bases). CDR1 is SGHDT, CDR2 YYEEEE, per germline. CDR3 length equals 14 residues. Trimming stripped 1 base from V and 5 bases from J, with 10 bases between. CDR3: CASSLIWGDNEQFF. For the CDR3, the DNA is TGTGCCAGCAGCTTGATATGGGGAGACAATGAGCAGTTCTTC.

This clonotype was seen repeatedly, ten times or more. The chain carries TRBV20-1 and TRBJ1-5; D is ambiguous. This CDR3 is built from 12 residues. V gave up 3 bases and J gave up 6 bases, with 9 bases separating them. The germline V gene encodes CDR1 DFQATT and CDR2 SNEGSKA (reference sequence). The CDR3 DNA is TGCAGTGCTAGCAAAGAGAGTCAGCCCCAGCATTTT. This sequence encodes CSASKESQPQHF.

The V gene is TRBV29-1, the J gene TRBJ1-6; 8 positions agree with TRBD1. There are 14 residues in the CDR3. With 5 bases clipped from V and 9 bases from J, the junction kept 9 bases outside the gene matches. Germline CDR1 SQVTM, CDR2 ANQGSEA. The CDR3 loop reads CSVTTGGGASPLHF. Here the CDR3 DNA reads TGCAGCGTTACTACAGGGGGGGGGGCTTCACCCCTCCACTTT.

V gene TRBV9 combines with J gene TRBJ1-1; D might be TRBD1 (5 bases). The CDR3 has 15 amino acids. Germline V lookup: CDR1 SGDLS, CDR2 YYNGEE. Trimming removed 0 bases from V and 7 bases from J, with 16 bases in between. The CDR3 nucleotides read TGTGCCAGCAGCGTAGGTCCCTTAGTCCAGGGTGAAGCTTTCTTT. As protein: CASSVGPLVQGEAFF.

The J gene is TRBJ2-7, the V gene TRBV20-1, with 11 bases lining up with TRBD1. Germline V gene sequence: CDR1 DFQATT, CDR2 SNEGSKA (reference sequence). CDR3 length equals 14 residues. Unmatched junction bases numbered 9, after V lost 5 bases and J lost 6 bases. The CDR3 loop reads CSAAGPGQGGEQYF. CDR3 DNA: TGCAGTGCTGCTGGACCGGGACAGGGGGGCGAGCAGTACTTC.

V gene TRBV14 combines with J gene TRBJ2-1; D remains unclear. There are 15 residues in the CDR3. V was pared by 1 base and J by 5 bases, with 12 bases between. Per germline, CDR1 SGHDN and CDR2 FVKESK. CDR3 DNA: TGTGCCAGCAGCCAAGGGTTGACCTCGAACAATGAGCAGTTCTTC. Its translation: CASSQGLTSNNEQFF. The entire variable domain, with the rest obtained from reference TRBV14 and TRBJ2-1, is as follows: EAGVTQFPSHSVIEKGQTVTLRCDPISGHDNLYWYRRVMGKEIKFLLHFVKESKQDESGMPNNRFLAERTGGTYSTLKVQPAELEDSGVYFCASSQGLTSNNEQFFGPGTRLTVL.

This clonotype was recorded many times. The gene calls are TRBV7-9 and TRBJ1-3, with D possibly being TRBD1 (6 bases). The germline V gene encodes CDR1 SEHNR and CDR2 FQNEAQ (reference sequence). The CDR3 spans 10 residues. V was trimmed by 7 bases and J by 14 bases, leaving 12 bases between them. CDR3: CASTRTDVYF. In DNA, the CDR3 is TGTGCCAGCACCCGGACAGACGTATATTTT. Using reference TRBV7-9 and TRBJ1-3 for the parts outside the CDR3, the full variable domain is DTGVSQNPRHKITKRGQNVTFRCDPISEHNRLYWYRQTLGQGPEFLTYFQNEAQLEKSRLLSDRFSAERPKGSFSTLEIQRTEQGDSAMYLCASTRTDVYFGEGSWLTVV.

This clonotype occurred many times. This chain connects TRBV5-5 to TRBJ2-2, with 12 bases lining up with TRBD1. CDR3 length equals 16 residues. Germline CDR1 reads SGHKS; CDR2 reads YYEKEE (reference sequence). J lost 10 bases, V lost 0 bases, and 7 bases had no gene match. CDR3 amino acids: CASSLGPGTGGQELFF. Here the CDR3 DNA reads TGTGCCAGCAGCTTGGGTCCTGGGACAGGGGGCCAGGAGCTGTTTTTT.